This T cell receptor beta chain was captured in a study of blood T cell repertoires in COVID-19. Study information: Whether acute or convalescent, the COVID-19 samples came from the United States, Italy and Spain.

V was trimmed by 3 bases and J by 5 bases, leaving 5 bases between them. Germline V gene sequence: CDR1 LNHNV, CDR2 YYDKDF (reference sequence). The CDR3 totals 12 residues. In its sample, this clone was seen once. In the original workflow: Scientists estimated how many nucleated cells there were by amplifying reference gene primers. Produced via immunoSEQ multiplex PCR; TCRdb's table is partial and in-frame only. The V and J calls and clone size are taken from that table; D and trimming were inferred from the DNA. The table records 150,000 or so clones, approximately 80% of them present only once. The chain has TRBV15 and TRBJ2-1; D not resolved. The source of this sequence is a woman aged 60 to 75 with acute or convalescent COVID-19. The specimen sequenced was peripheral blood. The CDR3 is CATSSGDNEQFF. In nucleotides, the CDR3 is TGTGCCACCAGCAGTGGAGACAATGAGCAGTTCTTC.